The 17 T cell receptor beta chains presented below share a single source sample, sequenced in a study of T cells in Graves' hyperthyroidism and ophthalmopathy. RNA transcripts were the template for amplifying TCR beta CDR3 regions. The HTBI set primed first-round TCR CDR3 RT-PCR. TCRdb processed the multiplex PCR reads anew with MiXCR; each CDR3 protein has one entry. The sample gives roughly 300,000 distinct CDR3 sequences, approximately 15% of which show up once; around 25% is in the top ten. Sequenced input: blood. These TCRs come from a woman aged 25 to 39 with Graves' hyperthyroidism.

This chain uses TRBV7-9 with TRBJ2-1, with a possible D match to TRBD1 (6 bases). This CDR3 region has 14 residues. Between the trimmed V and J ends, which lost 8 bases and 6 bases, there was a span of 17 bases. Germline loops: CDR1 SEHNR, CDR2 FQNEAQ (reference sequence). CDR3 region: CASGLGGVSNEQFF. Here the CDR3 DNA reads TGTGCCAGCGGCCTAGGGGGAGTGAGCAATGAGCAGTTCTTC. Combining the CDR3 with reference TRBV7-9 and TRBJ2-1 gives the whole variable domain DTGVSQNPRHKITKRGQNVTFRCDPISEHNRLYWYRQTLGQGPEFLTYFQNEAQLEKSRLLSDRFSAERPKGSFSTLEIQRTEQGDSAMYLCASGLGGVSNEQFFGPGTRLTVL.

This clonotype has ten or more counts. This chain links TRBV20-1 with TRBJ2-7; D gene unclear. The CDR3 totals 13 residues. CDR1 is DFQATT and CDR2 is SNEGSKA in the germline V gene (reference sequence). Trimming cost V 6 bases and J 0 bases, with 12 bases left between them. The CDR3 DNA reads as TGCAGTGCCCCCCTTCCGAGCTCCTACGAGCAGTACTTC. It codes for CSAPLPSSYEQYF.

This clonotype was observed at least ten times. The J gene is TRBJ2-3, the V gene TRBV12-3 or TRBV12-4; D ambiguous. The CDR3 has 12 amino acids. V shed 5 bases and J shed 6 bases, with 9 bases lying between them. The CDR3 coding sequence is TGTGCCAGCAGTCGGTTACCGGATACGCAGTATTTT. Protein: CASSRLPDTQYF.

This clonotype has only a few counts. The J gene is TRBJ2-5, the V gene TRBV6-1, with 7 bases aligning to TRBD1. The V and J ends lost 4 bases and 12 bases, in that order; junction bases with no gene match: 5. This CDR3 region has 11 residues. Germline CDR1 is MNHNS and CDR2 is SASEGT. The CDR3 loop reads CASSGTGVKYF. The CDR3 region has the DNA TGTGCCAGCAGTGGAACAGGGGTCAAGTACTTC.

The chain uses TRBV12-3 or TRBV12-4 and TRBJ2-7, with D unclear. V lost 7 bases, J lost 6 bases, and 10 bases lay in between. The CDR3 runs 11 residues. CDR3 sequence reads: CASNKDGEQYF. In nucleotides, the CDR3 is TGTGCCAGCAATAAGGATGGCGAGCAGTACTTC.

The chain couples TRBV18 to TRBJ2-1; D is perhaps TRBD1 or TRBD2 (5 bases each). CDR1 is KGHSH, CDR2 LQKENI, per germline. The length of the CDR3 is 15 residues. Trimming stripped 3 bases from V and 0 bases from J, with 9 bases between. Here the CDR3 DNA reads TGTGCCAGCTCACCCGGGGCAGGCTCCTACAATGAGCAGTTCTTC. This gives the protein CASSPGAGSYNEQFF. Filled out from reference TRBV18 and TRBJ2-1, the complete variable domain reads NAGVMQNPRHLVRRRGQEARLRCSPMKGHSHVYWYRQLPEEGLKFMVYLQKENIIDESGMPKERFSAEFPKEGPSILRIQQVVRGDSAAYFCASSPGAGSYNEQFFGPGTRLTVL.

Remarks on this clonotype: An end of the junction does not agree with germline; a read error may underlie this. The chain is built from TRBV11-2 and TRBJ2-1, with 7 bases aligning to TRBD2. CDR3 length equals 19 residues. From germline, CDR1 is SGHAT and CDR2 FQNNGV. DNA for the CDR3: TGTGCCAGCAGCTTAGTGTCTTCCTTCGCGGGAGACTCCTACGATGAGCAGTTCTTC. Encoded protein: CASSLVSSFAGDSYDEQFF. Full variable domain (remainder filled in from reference TRBV11-2 and TRBJ2-1): EAGVAQSPRYKIIEKRQSVAFWCNPISGHATLYWYQQILGQGPKLLIQFQNNGVVDDSQLPKDRFSAERLKGVDSTLKIQPAKLEDSAVYLCASSLVSSFAGDSYDEQFFGPGTRLTVL.

This clonotype was observed a few times. The J gene is TRBJ2-7, the V gene TRBV28, with D tentatively TRBD1 (5 bases). In germline, CDR1 is MDHEN, CDR2 SYDVKM. The CDR3 covers 10 residues. Trimming took off 10 bases at V and 6 bases at J, with 10 bases between the two ends. The CDR3 nucleotides are TGTGCCACAGGGTTTCGCGAGCAGTACTTC. Its protein product is CATGFREQYF.

This clonotype appeared once. The rearrangement uses TRBV4-2 and TRBJ2-7; TRBD1 matches 8 bases. The germline gives CDR1 LGHNA, CDR2 YNFKEQ. V lost 3 bases and J lost 2; bases outside the gene matches: 6. The CDR3 is 15 amino acids. The CDR3 loop is CASSQRGQGAYEQYF. For the CDR3, the DNA is TGTGCCAGCAGCCAGAGAGGACAGGGTGCCTACGAGCAGTACTTC.

J is TRBJ1-5 and V is TRBV19, with unresolved D. With 2 bases removed from V and 0 bases from J, the gap between germline ends came to 11 bases. Germline V gene lookup returns CDR1 LNHDA and CDR2 SQIVND (reference sequence). The CDR3 has 16 residues. CDR3 in amino acids: CASSIQGGNSNQPQHF. The CDR3 DNA sequence: TGTGCCAGTAGTATACAAGGAGGGAATAGCAATCAGCCCCAGCATTTT.

The chain combines TRBV11-1 with TRBJ2-7; D is perhaps TRBD1 (6 bases). Trimming stripped 5 bases from V and 6 bases from J, with 11 bases between. CDR1 is SGHAT and CDR2 is FQDESV in the germline V gene (reference sequence). The CDR3 consists of 12 residues. The CDR3 sequence: CASSHRAAEQYF. For the CDR3, the DNA is TGTGCCAGCAGCCACAGGGCGGCCGAGCAGTACTTC. The full variable domain, in which reference TRBV11-1 and TRBJ2-7 provide the parts outside the CDR3, is EAEVAQSPRYKITEKSQAVAFWCDPISGHATLYWYRQILGQGPELLVQFQDESVVDDSQLPKDRFSAERLKGVDSTLKIQPAELGDSAMYLCASSHRAAEQYFGPGTRLTVT.

Worth noting for this clonotype: Being one base from a much bigger clone, this may be a read error. J is TRBJ1-2 and V is TRBV10-3, with no clear D. The CDR3 has 13 amino acids. The V gene's germline CDR1 is ENHRY and CDR2 SYGVKD. V lost 7 bases and J lost 6, with 15 bases in between. The CDR3 protein is CAIKRPGGDGYTF. The CDR3 DNA reads TGTGCCATCAAGAGGCCCGGTGGGGATGGCTACACCTTC.

This clonotype was counted ten times or more. The V gene is TRBV10-1, the J gene TRBJ2-1, with D perhaps matching TRBD1 (5 bases). Germline CDR1 and CDR2: WNHNN and SYGVQD (reference sequence). Trimming took 0 bases from V and 7 from J, leaving 10 bases between them. The CDR3 is made up of 14 amino acids. CDR3: CASSESPGKNEQFF. The CDR3, as DNA: TGCGCCAGCAGTGAGTCGCCAGGGAAGAATGAGCAGTTCTTC.

V gene TRBV7-8 combines with J gene TRBJ2-3; tentatively, D is TRBD2 (6 bases). Germline V gene sequence: CDR1 SGHVS, CDR2 FQNEAQ. Trimming pared 8 bases from V and 4 bases from J, leaving 16 bases between. CDR3 length: 14 residues. The CDR3 protein is CASGLNSGSDTQYF. The DNA for the CDR3 is TGTGCCAGCGGACTCAATAGCGGATCAGATACGCAGTATTTT.

This clonotype was seen a handful of times. V and J are TRBV10-3 and TRBJ2-3, with 8 bases lining up with TRBD2. V dropped 4 bases and J dropped 0; count of bases not matched to a gene: 9. CDR3 length equals 17 residues. The V gene's germline CDR1 is ENHRY and CDR2 SYGVKD. CDR3 protein: CAISGGIAGTSTDTQYF. In DNA form, the CDR3 reads TGTGCCATCAGTGGAGGGATAGCGGGAACTAGCACAGATACGCAGTATTTT.

The chain carries TRBV6-9 and TRBJ2-7; D unclear. Germline V gene sequence: CDR1 MNHGY, CDR2 SVAAGI. V dropped 3 bases and J dropped 2 bases, with 17 bases sitting between them. The CDR3 has 16 amino acids. The CDR3: CASSYMYGQAPYEQYF. The CDR3 DNA is TGTGCCAGCAGTTACATGTACGGCCAAGCTCCCTACGAGCAGTACTTC.

This clonotype appeared many times. The rearrangement uses TRBV11-2 and TRBJ2-7; D call uncertain. The CDR3 covers 14 residues. Deletions cut 0 bases from V and 3 bases from J, with 9 bases between. The germline gives CDR1 SGHAT, CDR2 FQNNGV. The DNA for the CDR3 is TGTGCCAGCAGCTTAGAAATCACCCACTACGAGCAGTACTTC. This encodes CASSLEITHYEQYF.